This T cell receptor beta chain was recovered during a study of cytomegalovirus exposure and HLA in healthy donors. Notes on the study in general: A later analysis showed HLA-associated TCR beta chains outstripping equally common others in clonal expansion. A later analysis appeared to link common viral pathogens to several of the most significant clusters.

To note about this clone: The antigen is not known. This sample includes further DNA sequences coding for the same CDR3.

Looked up from germline, CDR1 is LGHNA and CDR2 is YSLEER. V lost 1 base and J lost 7, with 7 bases in between. The CDR3 runs 12 residues. PCR involved 60 Vbeta and 13 Jbeta primers. Profiled with immunoSEQ multiplex PCR; TCRdb holds only in-frame clones, not every one. The sample shows under 150,000 clones, 81% of them seen only once. The material sequenced was PBMCs. The receptor was derived from a man aged 18 to 29 in good health and CMV-seronegative. This sequence joins TRBV4-3 and TRBJ1-1; unclear D gene. The DNA of the CDR3 is TGCGCCAGCAGCCAAGGAACGGGTGAAGCTTTCTTT. It encodes CASSQGTGEAFF.